These T cell receptor beta chains were read from a single sample in a study of cytomegalovirus exposure and HLA in healthy donors. This table comes from immunoSEQ multiplex PCR, and its TCRdb copy is limited to in-frame clones, with some not included. The sample yields 60,000 to 75,000 clones, approximately 79% seen once. The sequenced sample consisted of PBMCs. All receptors derive from a woman aged 35 to 49 in good health and CMV-seropositive. CDR3s include the opening cysteine and the closing phenylalanine or tryptophan. The D gene is left open where the match is weak. Size tells how often a clone was seen (once, few, many) or the class of an expanded clone, and some rows leave it out.

TRBJ2-7,TRBV15,.,.,CATSRDRWRDSSYEQYF,TGTGCCACCAGCAGAGATCGTTGGCGGGACAGCTCCTACGAGCAGTACTTC
TRBJ1-1,TRBV7-8,.,few,CASSSQARTEAFF,TGTGCCAGCAGCTCCCAGGCCAGGACTGAAGCTTTCTTT
TRBJ2-7,TRBV5-1,TRBD1,.,CASSSGQGDEQYF,TGCGCCAGCAGCTCGGGACAGGGAGATGAGCAGTACTTC
TRBJ1-1,TRBV7-9,.,few,CASRLGANTEAFF,TGTGCCAGCAGGTTAGGGGCGAACACTGAAGCTTTCTTT
TRBJ1-3,TRBV19,.,once,CASSIEGSRSGNTIYF,TGTGCCAGTAGTATAGAGGGCAGTCGTTCTGGGAACACCATATATTTT
TRBJ2-6,TRBV30,TRBD1,.,CAWSPDRAGANVLTF,TGTGCCTGGAGCCCGGACAGGGCTGGGGCCAACGTCCTGACTTTC
TRBJ2-1,TRBV29-1,.,.,CSVGGGPNEQFF,TGCAGCGTTGGCGGGGGCCCCAATGAGCAGTTCTTC
TRBJ2-5,TRBV6-1,.,.,CASTVFQETQYF,TGTGCCAGCACTGTATTCCAAGAGACCCAGTACTTC
TRBJ1-5,TRBV5-1,TRBD1,.,CASRSGTALSGPQHF,TGCGCCAGCAGGTCCGGGACAGCACTATCTGGGCCCCAGCATTTT
TRBJ2-2,TRBV5-1,.,.,CASSLNTGELFF,TGCGCCAGCAGCCTTAACACCGGGGAGCTGTTTTTT
TRBJ1-1,TRBV29-1,.,.,CSVLGGGEAFF,TGCAGCGTCCTTGGGGGCGGAGAAGCTTTCTTT
TRBJ2-1,TRBV11-3,.,.,CASSLDMAPDEQFF,TGTGCCAGCAGCTTAGATATGGCCCCCGATGAGCAGTTCTTC
TRBJ2-1,TRBV9,.,.,CASSTGGTYNEQFF,TGTGCCAGCAGCACCGGGGGAACCTACAATGAGCAGTTCTTC
TRBJ1-2,TRBV30,.,.,CAWSGGLGSWGYTF,TGTGCCTGGAGTGGGGGGCTGGGATCGTGGGGCTACACCTTC
TRBJ2-2,TRBV12-5,TRBD2,.,CASGGTSGANTGELFF,TGTGCTAGTGGCGGGACTAGCGGGGCGAACACCGGGGAGCTGTTTTTT
TRBJ2-7,TRBV7-9,TRBD2,.,CASSLSLAGALNEQYF,TGTGCCAGCAGCCTATCCCTAGCGGGGGCTCTCAACGAGCAGTACTTC
TRBJ2-3,TRBV10-3,.,.,CAISVRQSTDTQYF,TGTGCCATCAGTGTAAGACAGAGCACAGATACGCAGTATTTT
TRBJ2-1,TRBV10-1,TRBD2,few,CASSASGGAIEQFF,TGCGCCAGCAGTGCTAGCGGGGGGGCGATTGAGCAGTTCTTC
TRBJ1-4,TRBV5-1,TRBD1,.,CASSPRGANEKLFF,TGCGCCAGCAGCCCCAGGGGGGCGAATGAAAAACTGTTTTTT
TRBJ2-3,TRBV29-1,TRBD1,.,CSVGPLAGQGVRRYF,TGCAGCGTTGGGCCTTTGGCGGGACAGGGGGTAAGGAGGTATTTT
TRBJ1-2,TRBV6-1,.,.,CASSFPPGLYNGYTF,TGTGCCAGCAGTTTTCCTCCAGGACTGTATAATGGCTACACCTTC
TRBJ1-2,TRBV30,.,once,CAWSVQDGYGYTF,TGTGCCTGGAGTGTACAGGACGGCTATGGCTACACCTTC
TRBJ1-3,TRBV5-6,.,few,CASSSYTGNTIYF,TGTGCCAGCAGCTCTTATACTGGAAACACCATATATTTT
TRBJ1-1,TRBV5-1,TRBD1,.,CASSLGWTGENEAFF,TGCGCCAGCAGCTTGGGGTGGACAGGGGAAAATGAAGCTTTCTTT
TRBJ2-7,TRBV9,TRBD2,.,CASSVHSGVEQYF,TGTGCCAGCAGCGTCCACAGCGGGGTCGAGCAGTACTTC
TRBJ1-1,TRBV9,TRBD1,.,CASSTTGGNTEAFF,TGTGCCAGCAGCACTACAGGGGGTAACACTGAAGCTTTCTTT
TRBJ2-5,TRBV7-2,TRBD1,.,CASSLVTGKRETQYF,TGTGCCAGCAGCTTAGTGACAGGGAAGCGGGAGACCCAGTACTTC
TRBJ1-3,TRBV19,.,.,CASSPQDSGNTIYF,TGTGCCAGTAGTCCCCAGGACTCTGGAAACACCATATATTTT
TRBJ1-2,TRBV5-1,TRBD1,.,CASSLYGQGLDGYTF,TGCGCCAGCAGCTTATACGGACAGGGTCTTGATGGCTACACCTTC
TRBJ2-1,TRBV6-6,.,.,CASRKRGGRNEQFF,TGTGCCAGCAGAAAGAGGGGGGGCCGCAATGAGCAGTTCTTC
TRBJ2-2,TRBV11-1,TRBD1,.,CASRQSGQGAPGELFF,TGTGCCAGCAGACAATCGGGACAGGGGGCCCCCGGGGAGCTGTTTTTT
TRBJ1-1,TRBV2,.,.,CASNTRGEEAFF,TGTGCCAGCAACACCAGGGGCGAGGAAGCTTTCTTT
TRBJ1-5,TRBV5-8,.,medium-sized,CASSAGGYSNQPQHF,TGTGCCAGCAGCGCCGGGGGTTATAGCAATCAGCCCCAGCATTTT
TRBJ1-5,TRBV10-3,TRBD1,.,CAIGTGWNQPQHF,TGTGCCATCGGGACAGGGTGGAATCAGCCCCAGCATTTT
TRBJ1-6,TRBV6-1,.,few,CASRSRTPVNSPLHF,TGTGCCAGCAGGTCTAGGACACCAGTCAATTCACCCCTCCACTTT
TRBJ2-7,TRBV2,.,medium-sized,CASSENPEGEQYF,TGTGCCAGCAGTGAAAATCCTGAGGGCGAGCAGTACTTC
TRBJ2-3,TRBV5-6,TRBD1,many,CASSFLLGQSTDTQYF,TGTGCCAGCAGCTTCTTATTGGGACAGAGCACAGATACGCAGTATTTT